The table lists the clone carrying this T cell receptor (beta chain) with a count of one. From germline, CDR1 is SNHLY and CDR2 FYNNEI. The V end was cut by 3 bases, the J end by 0 bases, with 8 bases between. The CDR3 spans 14 residues. The record originates from a study of control samples from healthy donors and cancer patients. Using immunoSEQ multiplex PCR, the repertoire was profiled, and TCRdb retains in-frame clones only, with some absent. In the table there are about 170,000 clones, 90% to 95% of which are singletons. This TCR came from a woman aged 25-40 years in good health. V usage is TRBV2 and J usage is TRBJ1-1; TRBD1 might be the D (5 bases). The sample was blood. Written as DNA, the CDR3 is TGTGCCAGCAGTGAGGGGCTCATGAACACTGAAGCTTTCTTT. Protein product: CASSEGLMNTEAFF.